A selection of T cell receptor beta chains follows, all from one sample in a study of cytomegalovirus exposure and HLA in healthy donors. Here immunoSEQ multiplex PCR was the method, and the copy in TCRdb shows in-frame clones only, minus some. The sample has 90,000 to 150,000 clones, 77% seen once; the top ten hold 10% to 11%. Sequencing was carried out using PBMCs. Source of these receptors: a middle-aged man in good health and CMV-seropositive. Both conserved end residues are part of each CDR3. The D gene is left open where the match is weak. Clone size is shown for a subset of rows, as once, few, many or a class of expanded clone.

j_call	clone_size	v_call	d_call	cdr3_aa	cdr3_nt
TRBJ2-7	NA	TRBV11-2	NA	CASSTQGEEQYF	TGTGCCAGCAGCACACAGGGAGAAGAGCAGTACTTC
TRBJ2-5	NA	TRBV2	NA	CASSEQVTQYF	TGTGCCAGCAGTGAACAGGTGACCCAGTACTTC
TRBJ2-7	few	TRBV6-5	TRBD1	CASTYDRVTYEQYF	TGTGCCAGCACCTACGACAGGGTTACCTACGAGCAGTACTTC
TRBJ1-4	NA	TRBV7-9	NA	CASSSTGTVDEKLFF	TGTGCCAGCAGCTCCACAGGGACGGTGGATGAAAAACTGTTTTTT
TRBJ2-6	NA	TRBV7-3	NA	CASSLTRSGANVLTF	TGTGCCAGCAGCTTAACCCGGTCTGGGGCCAACGTCCTGACTTTC
TRBJ1-1	NA	TRBV19	TRBD1	CASSWGLTGQKAFF	TGTGCCAGTAGCTGGGGTCTTACGGGACAGAAAGCTTTCTTT
TRBJ1-4	NA	TRBV6-1	TRBD1	CASRETGDEKLFF	TGTGCCAGCAGAGAGACAGGGGATGAAAAACTGTTTTTT
TRBJ2-5	NA	TRBV28	TRBD2	CASSLGGAGETQYF	TGTGCCAGCAGTCTCGGGGGGGCAGGGGAGACCCAGTACTTC
TRBJ1-6	NA	TRBV4-1	NA	CASSQDGGQLYNSPLHF	TGCGCCAGCAGCCAAGATGGCGGCCAACTTTATAATTCACCCCTCCACTTT
TRBJ2-7	NA	TRBV9	NA	CASSVATTGISEQYF	TGTGCCAGCAGCGTGGCCACCACCGGGATCTCCGAGCAGTACTTC
TRBJ1-5	NA	TRBV15	TRBD1	CATSRDSITGGQPQHF	TGTGCCACCAGCAGAGATAGTATTACAGGGGGTCAGCCCCAGCATTTT
TRBJ1-2	NA	TRBV28	TRBD1	CASSPTGTEHYGYTF	TGTGCCAGCAGTCCAACCGGGACAGAACACTATGGCTACACCTTC
TRBJ2-5	NA	TRBV7-9	TRBD2	CAASAAGGPTQETQYF	TGTGCCGCCAGCGCAGCGGGGGGACCGACCCAAGAGACCCAGTACTTC
TRBJ1-4	NA	TRBV28	NA	CASSSFAGTFATNEKLFF	TGTGCCAGCAGTTCCTTTGCAGGGACTTTTGCAACTAATGAAAAACTGTTTTTT
TRBJ2-1	NA	TRBV7-7	NA	CASSLGGLSEQFF	TGTGCTAGCAGCTTAGGAGGACTGAGCGAGCAGTTCTTC
TRBJ1-1	NA	TRBV6-1	NA	CASSPDTEAFF	TGTGCCAGCAGTCCTGACACTGAAGCTTTCTTT
TRBJ2-5	NA	TRBV7-8	TRBD1	CASSPETGGDETQYF	TGTGCCAGCAGCCCCGAGACAGGGGGCGACGAGACCCAGTACTTC
TRBJ2-7	NA	TRBV6-1	TRBD1	CASRLTIGTAEQYF	TGTGCCAGCAGATTAACAATAGGGACAGCCGAGCAGTACTTC
TRBJ2-7	NA	TRBV6-6	TRBD1	CASQGAVPGEQYF	TGTGCCAGCCAGGGGGCGGTCCCGGGAGAGCAGTACTTC
TRBJ2-1	NA	TRBV5-1	TRBD1	CASSPTGTGYNEQFF	TGCGCCAGCAGTCCCACCGGGACAGGTTACAATGAGCAGTTCTTC
TRBJ1-5	NA	TRBV18	TRBD1	CASSISTGGGQPQHF	TGTGCCAGCTCAATTTCTACAGGGGGTGGCCAGCCCCAGCATTTT
TRBJ1-2	NA	TRBV28	NA	CASSRQSRYGYTF	TGTGCCAGCAGTCGACAGAGCCGGTATGGCTACACCTTC
TRBJ2-1	NA	TRBV11-3	NA	CASSLLGSSTYNEQFF	TGTGCCAGCAGCTTACTCGGGTCTAGCACCTACAATGAGCAGTTCTTC
TRBJ2-1	NA	TRBV6-1	TRBD2	CASSEPGLAGSWNEQFF	TGTGCCAGCAGTGAGCCTGGACTAGCGGGGAGTTGGAATGAGCAGTTCTTC
TRBJ2-2	NA	TRBV5-1	TRBD1	CASSFRTGNTGELFF	TGCGCCAGCAGCTTTAGGACAGGGAACACCGGGGAGCTGTTTTTT
TRBJ1-4	NA	TRBV2	NA	CAGSPTESKGEKLFF	TGTGCCGGCAGCCCTACGGAGTCCAAAGGTGAAAAACTGTTTTTT
TRBJ2-7	few	TRBV7-9	NA	CASSLTRTVSDDEQYF	TGTGCCAGCAGCTTAACCCGGACAGTTTCGGACGACGAGCAGTACTTC
TRBJ2-2	NA	TRBV10-3	TRBD1	CAISPGTGSTGELFF	TGTGCCATCAGTCCCGGGACAGGGAGTACCGGGGAGCTGTTTTTT
TRBJ2-3	NA	TRBV6-4	NA	CASRGESTDTQYF	TGTGCCAGCAGAGGGGAATCCACAGATACGCAGTATTTT
TRBJ1-1	few	TRBV7-2	NA	CASSLGQNTEAFF	TGTGCCAGCAGCTTAGGACAGAACACTGAAGCTTTCTTT
TRBJ2-7	once	TRBV7-8	TRBD1	CASSPAGGPYEQYF	TGTGCCAGCAGCCCGGCAGGGGGACCCTACGAGCAGTACTTC
TRBJ1-2	NA	TRBV6-6	NA	CASSYSSKSYGYTF	TGTGCCAGCAGTTACTCGAGCAAATCCTATGGCTACACCTTC
TRBJ2-3	once	TRBV5-6	TRBD1	CASSLAGQGTDTQYF	TGTGCCAGCAGCTTGGCAGGACAGGGGACAGATACGCAGTATTTT
TRBJ2-2	NA	TRBV27	TRBD1	CASSLGQGVTGELFF	TGTGCCAGCAGTTTGGGGCAGGGGGTTACCGGGGAGCTGTTTTTT
TRBJ1-6	NA	TRBV7-2	TRBD1	CASSVGQGSLHF	TGTGCCAGCAGCGTCGGACAGGGGTCCCTCCACTTT
TRBJ1-1	NA	TRBV28	NA	CASSSGTTGGTEAFF	TGTGCCAGCAGTTCGGGGACGACGGGAGGCACTGAAGCTTTCTTT
TRBJ2-7	NA	TRBV28	NA	CASSAPSWGAYEQYF	TGTGCCAGCAGCGCTCCCTCCTGGGGGGCCTACGAGCAGTACTTC
TRBJ2-7	NA	TRBV7-2	TRBD1	CASSLSGDRRLREQYF	TGTGCCAGCAGCCTCTCAGGGGACAGGAGACTTCGAGAGCAGTACTTC
TRBJ2-7	NA	TRBV15	TRBD2	CATSRGGSSYEQYF	TGTGCCACCAGCAGGGGAGGGAGCTCCTACGAGCAGTACTTC
TRBJ2-3	once	TRBV7-8	NA	CASSLGGASPTDTQYF	TGTGCCAGCAGCCTCGGGGGAGCCTCTCCCACAGATACGCAGTATTTT
TRBJ1-1	NA	TRBV27	TRBD1	CASSSTGATEAFF	TGTGCCAGCAGTTCTACAGGGGCGACTGAAGCTTTCTTT
TRBJ1-1	once	TRBV7-2	NA	CASSFGVGTEAFF	TGTGCCAGCAGCTTCGGGGTCGGAACTGAAGCTTTCTTT
TRBJ2-3	NA	TRBV28	TRBD2	CATALGGTTDTQYF	TGTGCCACCGCGTTGGGGGGGACCACAGATACGCAGTATTTT
TRBJ2-7	NA	TRBV7-2	NA	CASSPGGSSYEQYF	TGTGCCAGCAGCCCCGGCGGCAGCTCCTACGAGCAGTACTTC
TRBJ1-1	NA	TRBV7-3	NA	CASSLTGGEEAFF	TGTGCCAGCAGCTTAACGGGGGGAGAAGAAGCTTTCTTT
TRBJ1-6	NA	TRBV6-5	NA	CASIGAGNSPLHF	TGTGCCAGCATAGGGGCAGGTAATTCACCCCTCCACTTT
TRBJ1-4	once	TRBV6-6	NA	CASSNIGSNEKLFF	TGTGCCAGCAGCAACATTGGGAGTAATGAAAAACTGTTTTTT
TRBJ2-3	NA	TRBV5-8	NA	CASSPRGGRTDTQYF	TGTGCCAGCAGTCCCCGCGGGGGCAGGACAGATACGCAGTATTTT
TRBJ1-2	NA	TRBV4-3	NA	CASSQDPRGNAGYTF	TGCGCCAGCAGCCAAGATCCCAGGGGAAATGCTGGCTACACCTTC
TRBJ1-1	NA	TRBV30	NA	CAWSVLLNAFF	TGTGCCTGGAGTGTACTATTGAATGCTTTCTTT
TRBJ2-6	NA	TRBV10-2	TRBD2	CASSEAGGANVLTF	TGCGCCAGCAGTGAAGCGGGGGGGGCCAACGTCCTGACTTTC
TRBJ1-2	NA	TRBV28	NA	CASSPPLDLNYGYTF	TGTGCCAGCAGTCCGCCCCTAGACCTGAACTATGGCTACACCTTC
TRBJ1-3	NA	TRBV5-1	NA	CASSLGQSSGNTIYF	TGCGCCAGCAGCTTGGGACAGAGCTCTGGAAACACCATATATTTT
TRBJ2-7	NA	TRBV28	TRBD1	CASRVLGDRAYEQYF	TGTGCCAGCAGGGTCCTTGGGGACAGGGCCTACGAGCAGTACTTC
TRBJ1-2	NA	TRBV5-1	NA	CASSLRGKDGYTF	TGCGCCAGCAGCTTGAGGGGGAAGGATGGCTACACCTTC